Listed here are 15 T cell receptor beta chains from one sample, sequenced in a study of cytomegalovirus exposure and HLA in healthy donors. PCR involved 60 Vbeta and 13 Jbeta primers. Sequenced by immunoSEQ multiplex PCR; TCRdb stores in-frame clones only, minus some. The table lists about 150,000 clones, roughly 80% of them singletons. Sequencing was performed on PBMCs. These receptors were collected from a woman aged 30 to 39 in good health and CMV-seronegative.

This clone was seen only a few times. The chain couples TRBV4-3 to TRBJ2-6, with D perhaps matching TRBD2 (6 bases). Trimming took off 4 bases at V and 1 base at J, with 11 bases between the two ends. Germline V gene lookup returns CDR1 LGHNA and CDR2 YSLEER. This CDR3 is built from 16 residues. CDR3 DNA sequence: TGCGCCAGCAGCCTCGGGGGTCCATCTGGGGCCAACGTCCTGACTTTC. This gives the protein CASSLGGPSGANVLTF.

This clone was found a few times. This sequence joins TRBV5-4 and TRBJ2-3; 14 bases fit TRBD2. This CDR3 contains 16 residues. The germline V gene encodes CDR1 SGHNT and CDR2 YYREEE (reference sequence). V lost 5 bases to trimming and J lost 2 bases; unmatched junction nucleotides: 4. Written as DNA, the CDR3 is TGTGCCAGCAGGATGGGACTAGCGGGAGCCACAGATACGCAGTATTTT. Amino acid sequence: CASRMGLAGATDTQYF.

The CDR3 DNA reads as TGTGCCAGCAGATGGGCTCTGAACACTGAAGCTTTCTTT. It specifies CASRWALNTEAFF. The rearrangement links TRBV7-2 to TRBJ1-1; D is unclear. The V and J ends lost 6 bases and 0 bases respectively, with 8 bases between them. The CDR3 totals 13 residues. Germline-derived CDR1 and CDR2 are SGHTA and FQGNSA.

This chain uses TRBV18 with TRBJ2-7; no clear D. Trimming shortened V by 3 bases and J by 1 base, and 7 bases separated the two germline ends. Germline values: CDR1 KGHSH, CDR2 LQKENI. The CDR3 runs to 13 residues. CDR3: CASSPSLSYEQYF. The CDR3 nucleotides are TGTGCCAGCTCACCCTCCCTATCCTACGAGCAGTACTTC.

The chain employs TRBV19 and TRBJ1-2; 7 bases map to TRBD1. J gave up 4 bases and V 8 bases, and 10 bases lay outside the gene matches. Germline V gene lookup returns CDR1 LNHDA and CDR2 SQIVND (reference sequence). The CDR3 contains 14 residues. The CDR3 bases are TGTGCCAGTTGCATTGAGACAGGGAGCTATGGCTACACCTTC. Translating gives CASCIETGSYGYTF. Full variable domain (rest looked up from reference TRBV19 and TRBJ1-2): DGGITQSPKYLFRKEGQNVTLSCEQNLNHDAMYWYRQDPGQGLRLIYYSQIVNDFQKGDIAEGYSVSREKKESFPLTVTSAQKNPTAFYLCASCIETGSYGYTFGSGTRLTVV.

The chain recombines TRBV23-1 with TRBJ2-1, with 10 bases identical to TRBD1. TRBV23-1 is annotated as an ORF whose role is uncertain. The CDR3 covers 18 residues. V lost 2 bases to trimming and J lost 8 bases; unmatched junction nucleotides: 15. CDR3 protein: CASSQPPGRDRGRDEQFF. DNA of the CDR3: TGCGCCAGCAGTCAACCACCCGGACGAGACAGGGGGCGTGATGAGCAGTTCTTC.

The rearrangement links TRBV19 to TRBJ1-6, with D tentatively TRBD1 (5 bases). This CDR3 spans 12 amino acids. CDR1 LNHDA and CDR2 SQIVND come from the germline V gene (reference sequence). Trimming pared 6 bases from V and 10 bases from J, leaving 10 bases between. The CDR3, as DNA: TGTGCCAGTAGGGGGGGGAACTCACCCCTCCACTTT. Translated, it gives CASRGGNSPLHF.

This chain links TRBV2 with TRBJ2-1; 7 bases are a match to TRBD1. Germline loops: CDR1 SNHLY, CDR2 FYNNEI. The V gene end was trimmed by 7 bases and the J gene end by 6 bases; junction bases not matched to a gene: 3. The CDR3 sequence is 12 residues long. Written as DNA, the CDR3 is TGTGCCAGCACCCCAGGGGGCAATGAGCAGTTCTTC. Translated, it gives CASTPGGNEQFF.

This chain joins TRBV30 and TRBJ1-1; 8 bases agree with TRBD1. Trimming at V came to 4 bases and at J to 4 bases, leaving 5 bases not matched to a gene. The germline V gene has CDR1 GTSNPN and CDR2 SVGIG (reference sequence). CDR3 size: 13 residues. The CDR3 is CAWTWTGSTEAFF. The CDR3 DNA is TGTGCCTGGACATGGACAGGGAGCACTGAAGCTTTCTTT.

This clone was recorded only once. The rearrangement uses TRBV19 and TRBJ2-1, with 12 nucleotides matching TRBD1. The V gene's germline CDR1 is LNHDA and CDR2 SQIVND (reference sequence). V was pared by 7 bases and J by 6 bases, with 13 bases of the junction left unmatched. This CDR3 spans 17 amino acids. The CDR3 nucleotides are TGTGCCAGTAAAACCGGGATTTGGGACAGGGGGCCCAATGAGCAGTTCTTC. This gives the protein CASKTGIWDRGPNEQFF.

This clone has more than one count but fewer than ten. V gene TRBV11-3 combines with J gene TRBJ1-1; weak D call: TRBD1 (5 bases). The CDR3 is 13 residues long. V was trimmed by 3 bases and J by 1 base, leaving 6 bases between them. Germline loops: CDR1 SGHNT, CDR2 YENEEA. For the CDR3, the DNA is TGTGCCAGCAGCTTCGACAGGAACACTGAAGCTTTCTTT. It yields the protein CASSFDRNTEAFF.

This clone came up a few times. The chain combines TRBV10-1 with TRBJ2-1; TRBD1 agrees at 9 bases. The trim removed 4 bases at V and 9 bases at J, leaving 13 bases unmatched. This CDR3 is built from 16 residues. Germline V gene lookup returns CDR1 WNHNN and CDR2 SYGVQD (reference sequence). Here the CDR3 reads CASSASGTGKIGEQFF. The CDR3 DNA sequence: TGCGCCAGCAGTGCCTCCGGGACAGGGAAGATTGGTGAGCAGTTCTTC.

Only one count was recorded for this clone. The chain joins TRBV7-8 to TRBJ2-1; D is ambiguous. The CDR3 contains 16 residues. Trimming removed 5 bases at V and 6 bases at J, with 20 bases between. Germline CDR1 is SGHVS and CDR2 is FQNEAQ. In DNA, the CDR3 is TGTGCCAGCAGCCTCACCAGGATAGAACCTCTCAATGAGCAGTTCTTC. This sequence encodes CASSLTRIEPLNEQFF.

The chain uses TRBV19 and TRBJ2-1; 9 bases are shared with TRBD1. The V gene end was trimmed by 6 bases and the J gene end by 3 bases; junction bases not matched to a gene: 6. This CDR3 has 15 amino acids. CDR1 is LNHDA and CDR2 is SQIVND in the germline V gene (reference sequence). The CDR3 region has the DNA TGTGCCAGTAGAATACCGGGACAGGGCTACAATGAGCAGTTCTTC. Its translation is CASRIPGQGYNEQFF. Full variable domain (missing parts from reference TRBV19 and TRBJ2-1): DGGITQSPKYLFRKEGQNVTLSCEQNLNHDAMYWYRQDPGQGLRLIYYSQIVNDFQKGDIAEGYSVSREKKESFPLTVTSAQKNPTAFYLCASRIPGQGYNEQFFGPGTRLTVL.

This clone was detected once. The chain couples TRBV4-1 to TRBJ2-3; 10 nucleotides agree with TRBD2. Germline CDR1 reads MGHRA; CDR2 reads YSYEKL. V shed 3 bases, J shed 4 bases, and the junction held 10 bases outside the gene matches. The CDR3 covers 17 residues. The CDR3: CASSHGLSGRAPDTQYF. DNA of the CDR3: TGCGCCAGCAGCCATGGCCTCAGCGGGAGGGCCCCAGATACGCAGTATTTT.